The 24 T cell receptor beta chains below were found in one sample sequenced in a study of T cells in Graves' hyperthyroidism and ophthalmopathy. RNA transcripts yielded amplified TCR beta CDR3 regions. Initially, a first-round RT-PCR of the TCR CDR3 employed the HTBI primer set. TCRdb re-called the multiplex PCR reads with MiXCR, one entry per CDR3 protein. Of roughly 800,000 distinct CDR3 sequences in the sample, 35% to 40% are singletons; the top ten hold roughly 8.3%. Sequencing was done on a sample of blood. Receptors originate from a man younger than 35 with Graves' hyperthyroidism.

The chain links TRBV29-1 to TRBJ2-5, with 9 bases identical to TRBD2. There are 15 residues in the CDR3. CDR1 and CDR2 (germline): SQVTM, ANQGSEA. The V and J ends lost 7 bases and 4 bases, in that order; junction bases with no gene match: 13. The CDR3, as DNA: TGCAGCGGGATCCACGGGGCGGGAGGGCCAGAGACCCAGTACTTC. Translation gives CSGIHGAGGPETQYF. Full variable domain (rest looked up from reference TRBV29-1 and TRBJ2-5): SAVISQKPSRDICQRGTSLTIQCQVDSQVTMMFWYRQQPGQSLTLIATANQGSEATYESGFVIDKFPISRPNLTFSTLTVSNMSPEDSSIYLCSGIHGAGGPETQYFGPGTRLLVL.

The genes are TRBV6-1 and TRBJ2-7, with 8 bases that match TRBD1. V trimming: 5 bases; J trimming: 3 bases; junction bases outside the gene matches: 9. There are 15 residues in the CDR3. CDR1 and CDR2 (germline): MNHNS, SASEGT. CDR3 DNA: TGTGCCAGCAGTCCGACAGGGGACGCTTACTACGAGCAGTACTTC. As protein: CASSPTGDAYYEQYF.

The chain uses TRBV10-3 and TRBJ2-7, with D possibly TRBD1 on 6 matching bases. Germline V CDR1 and CDR2: ENHRY, SYGVKD. The CDR3 covers 15 residues. V lost 2 bases and J lost 0, with 11 bases in between. CDR3 nucleotide sequence: TGTGCCATCAGTGAGCCAGGGGAGCCCTCCTACGAGCAGTACTTC. Amino acid sequence: CAISEPGEPSYEQYF.

This clonotype was recorded only once. The chain recombines TRBV12-3 or TRBV12-4 with TRBJ1-2; no reliable D call. The CDR3 has 13 residues. The V gene lost 5 bases and the J gene lost 8 bases, with 15 bases spanning the gap. For the CDR3, the DNA is TGTGCCAGCAGTACCTCTATCATGGGGGGCTACACCTTC. Translation: CASSTSIMGGYTF.

Note on this clonotype: A much larger clone lies one base from this, so it may be a read error. DNA of the CDR3: TGTGCCACCGAGCCCTGGGACGGCCATCAGCCCCAGCATTTT. It translates to CATEPWDGHQPQHF. The J gene is TRBJ1-5, the V gene TRBV24-1; weak D call: TRBD1 (5 bases). In germline, CDR1 is KGHDR, CDR2 SFDVKD. The CDR3 length is 14 residues. V was pared by 9 bases and J by 5 bases, with 16 bases between.

The chain employs TRBV7-2 and TRBJ1-5; no definite D call. V was cut by 4 bases and J by 2 bases, with 12 bases left in between. CDR1 is SGHTA, CDR2 FQGNSA, per germline. The CDR3 spans 15 residues. The DNA for the CDR3 is TGTGCCAGCAGCTCCGGTCAGGCCCGCAATCAGCCCCAGCATTTT. This codes for CASSSGQARNQPQHF.

This clonotype was found a few times. The gene calls are TRBV19 and TRBJ1-5, with no clear D. CDR3 length: 12 amino acids. The ends were cut back, 3 bases at V and 11 bases at J, with 11 bases in the middle. The germline V gene has CDR1 LNHDA and CDR2 SQIVND (reference sequence). The DNA of the CDR3 is TGTGCCAGTAGTATTTTCCTAGGCGCCCAGCATTTT. Translated, it gives CASSIFLGAQHF.

This chain connects TRBV7-2 to TRBJ1-1, with D perhaps matching TRBD1 (6 bases). The CDR3 consists of 14 residues. Per germline, CDR1 SGHTA and CDR2 FQGNSA. Trimming shortened V by 5 bases and J by 7 bases, and 17 bases separated the two germline ends. The CDR3 here is CASSPWGGADEAFF. DNA of the CDR3: TGTGCCAGCAGCCCTTGGGGGGGGGCGGATGAAGCTTTCTTT.

This clonotype has only a few counts. V gene TRBV11-2 combines with J gene TRBJ2-5; weak D call: TRBD1 (5 bases). The germline gives CDR1 SGHAT, CDR2 FQNNGV. V lost 2 bases and J 2 bases, leaving 12 bases between the germline ends. CDR3 length: 15 amino acids. The CDR3 region is CASSLIAAGQETQYF. CDR3 DNA sequence: TGTGCCAGCAGCTTAATTGCGGCAGGGCAAGAGACCCAGTACTTC.

This clonotype was seen at least ten times. This chain uses TRBV14 with TRBJ1-5, with no clear D. The germline gives CDR1 SGHDN, CDR2 FVKESK. The CDR3 covers 13 residues. V was shortened by 3 bases and J by 1 base, with 4 bases between the two germline ends. CDR3 DNA: TGTGCCAGCAGCCACCGGAGCAATCAGCCCCAGCATTTT. Residues: CASSHRSNQPQHF.

This clonotype has a single count. The chain joins TRBV6-1 to TRBJ1-5, with D maybe TRBD1 (5 bases). The V end lost 6 bases, the J end lost 1 base, and 19 bases lay between the germline ends. There are 17 residues in the CDR3. The V gene's germline CDR1 is MNHNS and CDR2 SASEGT. The CDR3: CASRRGLYSVSNQPQHF. CDR3 bases: TGTGCCAGCAGACGGGGACTCTACTCGGTGAGCAATCAGCCCCAGCATTTT.

The rearrangement links TRBV12-3 or TRBV12-4 to TRBJ1-1; D unclear. The length of the CDR3 is 13 residues. As DNA, the CDR3 is TGTGCTAGTGGTTTGAAAGAGAACACTGAAGCTTTCTTT. This encodes CASGLKENTEAFF.

Of note for this clonotype: No conserved phenylalanine or tryptophan ends this CDR3, so it is likely a read error. The chain links TRBV11-2 to TRBJ1-5; D is undetermined. Germline CDR1 and CDR2: SGHAT and FQNNGV. CDR3 size: 13 residues. V gave up 3 bases and J gave up 5 bases, with 8 bases separating them. In DNA form, the CDR3 reads TGTGCCAGCAGCTTGGGCCCCCATCAGCCCCAGCATTTA. It translates to CASSLGPHQPQHL.

This clonotype was counted ten times or more. The chain is built from TRBV7-9 and TRBJ2-6; unclear D gene. V lost 3 bases to trimming and J lost 3 bases, with 6 bases between them. The CDR3 extends over 14 amino acids. CDR1 and CDR2 from the germline V gene are SEHNR and FQNEAQ (reference sequence). The CDR3 here is CASSFGGGANVLTF. The DNA for the CDR3 is TGTGCCAGCAGCTTTGGCGGTGGGGCCAACGTCCTGACTTTC.

This rearrangement joins TRBV5-1 to TRBJ2-5, with D possibly being TRBD1 or TRBD2 (5 bases each). The CDR3 is 14 residues long. Germline CDR1 is SGHRS and CDR2 is YFSETQ. The V end was cut by 4 bases, the J end by 3 bases, with 13 bases between. CDR3 DNA sequence: TGCGCCAGCAGCGCGGCCGGGACGAAAGAGACCCAGTACTTC. It yields the protein CASSAAGTKETQYF.

The table lists this clonotype with many counts. The rearrangement links TRBV20-1 to TRBJ1-1; possibly TRBD1 for D (5 bases). This CDR3 has 13 residues. Trimming pared 5 bases from V and 5 bases from J, leaving 15 bases between. From germline, CDR1 is DFQATT and CDR2 SNEGSKA (reference sequence). The chain's CDR3 is CSASRGGRTEAFF. CDR3 nucleotide sequence: TGCAGTGCTTCCCGGGGCGGGAGGACTGAAGCTTTCTTT.

The chain carries TRBV6-6 and TRBJ1-1; D unresolved. From germline, CDR1 is MNHNY and CDR2 SVGAGI (reference sequence). The CDR3 covers 13 residues. Trimming cost V 8 bases and J 1 base, with 11 bases left between them. In DNA, the CDR3 is TGTGCCAGCTGCATCGGAGGGAACACTGAAGCTTTCTTT. Translation gives CASCIGGNTEAFF.

The chain employs TRBV5-1 and TRBJ1-5; D call uncertain. CDR1 SGHRS and CDR2 YFSETQ come from the germline V gene. This CDR3 spans 15 amino acids. Trimming took off 1 base at V and 4 bases at J, with 12 bases between the two ends. CDR3 bases: TGCGCCAGCAGCTTGACGTCGGGGTCTAATCAGCCCCAGCATTTT. It yields the protein CASSLTSGSNQPQHF.

The CDR3 DNA reads as TGTGCCAGCAGCTTCGCCAGGGATTATGTATCCGGGGAGCTGTTTTTT. This sequence encodes CASSFARDYVSGELFF. The V gene is TRBV7-9, the J gene TRBJ2-2; D is possibly TRBD1 (5 bases). Germline loops: CDR1 SEHNR, CDR2 FQNEAQ (reference sequence). The CDR3 sequence is 16 residues long. The V end lost 3 bases, the J end lost 6 bases, and 17 bases lay between the germline ends.

This sequence joins TRBV19 and TRBJ1-1; D is possibly TRBD1 (5 bases). CDR1 is LNHDA and CDR2 is SQIVND in the germline V gene (reference sequence). This CDR3 is 17 amino acids long. Trimming stripped 7 bases from V and 1 base from J, with 22 bases between. CDR3 amino acids: CASIKGLAGGSNTEAFF. The CDR3 DNA follows: TGTGCCAGTATAAAGGGGCTAGCGGGAGGATCGAACACTGAAGCTTTCTTT.

This clonotype was seen at least ten times. The chain recombines TRBV19 with TRBJ1-5, with 7 bases aligning to TRBD1. After removal of 5 bases from V and 5 bases from J, the junction contained 12 bases not matched to a gene. Germline values: CDR1 LNHDA, CDR2 SQIVND (reference sequence). CDR3 length: 16 residues. CDR3 nucleotide sequence: TGTGCCAGTAGTGGGAGACAGGGAAAAGGGTATCAGCCCCAGCATTTT. Amino acids: CASSGRQGKGYQPQHF.

The chain couples TRBV7-2 to TRBJ2-6, with D hard to call. CDR3 length: 15 residues. CDR1 is SGHTA, CDR2 FQGNSA, per germline. V was trimmed by 8 bases and J by 0 bases, leaving 11 bases between them. CDR3 loop: CASSHLDSGANVLTF. The CDR3 DNA is TGTGCCAGCTCACATCTGGACTCTGGGGCCAACGTCCTGACTTTC.

This clonotype was observed a handful of times. The chain uses TRBV6-4 and TRBJ1-2; D is possibly TRBD1 (5 bases). The germline V gene encodes CDR1 MRHNA and CDR2 SNTAGT. V was trimmed by 3 bases and J by 4 bases, leaving 15 bases between them. The length of the CDR3 is 15 residues. CDR3 in amino acids: CASSEFLGAGYGYTF. The CDR3 DNA reads TGTGCCAGCAGTGAATTTTTAGGGGCCGGCTATGGCTACACCTTC.

On this clonotype: It may be a read error: a sequence one base away is much more abundant. V and J are TRBV12-3 or TRBV12-4 and TRBJ1-1, with a tentative D call TRBD1 (5 bases). Trimming removed 6 bases from V and 3 bases from J, with 11 bases in between. The CDR3 extends over 13 amino acids. The chain's CDR3 is CASSRDADTEAFF. CDR3 bases: TGTGCCAGCAGCAGGGATGCGGACACTGAAGCTTTCTTT.